Each of the 12 T cell receptor beta chains below was sequenced from the same sample in a study of blood T cell repertoires in COVID-19. Profiling relied on immunoSEQ multiplex PCR, and the TCRdb table lists in-frame clones only, not all of them. This repertoire shows about 330,000 clones, around 87% found once; its top ten account for about 5.4%. The sample comprised PBMCs or T cells enriched from blood (not recorded which). These receptors all stem from a young woman who had recovered from COVID-19.

This chain uses TRBV30 with TRBJ1-6, with 8 bases lining up with TRBD1. V trimming: 3 bases; J trimming: 8 bases; junction bases outside the gene matches: 9. CDR1 and CDR2 from the germline V gene are GTSNPN and SVGIG (reference sequence). CDR3 size: 15 residues. The CDR3 reads CAWRALTGEDSPLHF. Here the CDR3 DNA reads TGTGCCTGGAGGGCCCTGACAGGGGAGGATTCACCCCTCCACTTT.

The CDR3, as DNA: TGTGCCAGCAGTTACTCCCAAGACTCCTACTATGGCTACACCTTC. Its protein is CASSYSQDSYYGYTF. The genes are TRBV6-5 and TRBJ1-2; D ambiguous. Germline assignment: CDR1 MNHEY and CDR2 SVGAGI. The length of the CDR3 is 15 residues. V was shortened by 0 bases and J by 3 bases, with 11 bases between the two germline ends.

The V call is TRBV4-1, the J call TRBJ1-2; D not certain. Trimming shortened V by 0 bases and J by 8 bases, and 10 bases separated the two germline ends. The CDR3 has 13 amino acids. The germline V gene has CDR1 MGHRA and CDR2 YSYEKL. The CDR3 loop is CASSQDGTVGYTF. CDR3 sequence (DNA): TGCGCCAGCAGCCAAGATGGAACAGTCGGCTACACCTTC.

The chain combines TRBV18 with TRBJ1-2, with D maybe TRBD1 (5 bases). Trimming stripped 3 bases from V and 1 base from J, with 9 bases between. There are 14 residues in the CDR3. CDR1 KGHSH and CDR2 LQKENI come from the germline V gene. The CDR3 loop reads CASSPGGFNYGYTF. The CDR3 coding sequence is TGTGCCAGCTCACCCGGGGGATTTAACTATGGCTACACCTTC.

This chain links TRBV6-1 with TRBJ2-2, with 12 nucleotides matching TRBD2. The CDR3 is 18 residues long. CDR1 is MNHNS and CDR2 is SASEGT in the germline V gene. Unmatched junction bases numbered 6, after V lost 4 bases and J lost 0 bases. Written as DNA, the CDR3 is TGTGCCAGCAGTGTAACTAGCGGGGGGAACGCGAACACCGGGGAGCTGTTTTTT. Translating gives CASSVTSGGNANTGELFF.

V is TRBV15 and J is TRBJ2-2; 8 bases match TRBD1. The ends lost 1 base at V and 8 bases at J; junction bases unmatched: 9. This CDR3 region has 16 residues. Germline V lookup: CDR1 LNHNV, CDR2 YYDKDF (reference sequence). The CDR3 spells CATSRGSGTGLGELFF. CDR3 sequence (DNA): TGTGCCACCAGCAGAGGCTCCGGGACAGGACTTGGGGAGCTGTTTTTT.

The chain recombines TRBV11-2 with TRBJ1-5; 11 nucleotides line up with TRBD1. The germline V gene encodes CDR1 SGHAT and CDR2 FQNNGV. This CDR3 has 16 residues. V lost 1 base and J lost 2; bases outside the gene matches: 1. The CDR3 DNA follows: TGTGCCAGCAGCTTAGGGACAGGGGGCGGCAATCAGCCCCAGCATTTT. It is translated as CASSLGTGGGNQPQHF.

The V gene is TRBV28, the J gene TRBJ1-2; no reliable D call. Germline lookup yields CDR1 MDHEN and CDR2 SYDVKM. The CDR3 consists of 21 residues. Trimming left V 3 bases short and J 3 bases short, with 32 bases between. This CDR3 reads CASSLAGLFPGKPTVDYGYTF. Here the CDR3 DNA reads TGTGCCAGCAGTTTGGCCGGGCTCTTCCCCGGGAAACCTACCGTGGACTATGGCTACACCTTC.

In regard to this clone: Other DNA sequences in this specimen translate into the identical CDR3. The J gene is TRBJ1-2, the V gene TRBV5-6, with a possible D match to TRBD1 (5 bases). Germline-derived CDR1 and CDR2 are SGHDT and YYEEEE. The CDR3 spans 13 residues. V was trimmed by 1 base and J by 5 bases, leaving 9 bases between them. The CDR3 protein is CASSLRGGYGYTF. Here the CDR3 DNA reads TGTGCCAGCAGCTTGAGGGGTGGTTATGGCTACACCTTC.

The chain carries TRBV11-1 and TRBJ2-1, with 8 bases identical to TRBD2. Germline CDR1 SGHAT, CDR2 FQDESV (reference sequence). V lost 4 bases and J lost 3; bases outside the gene matches: 8. The CDR3 extends over 16 amino acids. CDR3 bases: TGTGCCAGCAGCTCCCCGGGGGGGGGCCACTACAATGAGCAGTTCTTC. Residues: CASSSPGGGHYNEQFF.

This clone was detected only once. Other DNA sequences in this specimen translate into the identical CDR3. V and J are TRBV4-3 and TRBJ2-7; the match to TRBD2 covers 8 bases. The CDR3 spans 16 residues. Losses at the gene ends were 0 bases for V and 3 bases for J; bases not matched to a gene: 7. Germline values: CDR1 LGHNA, CDR2 YSLEER. CDR3 in DNA: TGCGCCAGCAGCCAAGATCGATCGGGGGGGAGCTACGAGCAGTACTTC. This sequence encodes CASSQDRSGGSYEQYF.

The chain carries TRBV7-2 and TRBJ1-1; 7 nucleotides match TRBD1. This CDR3 has 12 amino acids. V was clipped by 4 bases and J by 5 bases; unmatched bases: 1. Per germline, CDR1 SGHTA and CDR2 FQGNSA. CDR3 amino acids: CASSSTGTEAFF. The CDR3 DNA reads as TGTGCCAGCAGCTCGACAGGGACTGAAGCTTTCTTT.